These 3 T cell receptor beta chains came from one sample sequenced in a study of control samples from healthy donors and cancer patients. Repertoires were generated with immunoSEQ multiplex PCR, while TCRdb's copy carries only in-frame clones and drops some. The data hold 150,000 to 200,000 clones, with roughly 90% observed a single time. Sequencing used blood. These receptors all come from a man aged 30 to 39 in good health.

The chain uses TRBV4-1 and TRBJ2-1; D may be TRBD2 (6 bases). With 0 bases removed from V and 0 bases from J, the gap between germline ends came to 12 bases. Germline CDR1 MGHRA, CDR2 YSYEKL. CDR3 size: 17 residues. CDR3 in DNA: TGCGCCAGCAGCCAAGAATCGGGCGGGGTCTCCTACAATGAGCAGTTCTTC. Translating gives CASSQESGGVSYNEQFF.

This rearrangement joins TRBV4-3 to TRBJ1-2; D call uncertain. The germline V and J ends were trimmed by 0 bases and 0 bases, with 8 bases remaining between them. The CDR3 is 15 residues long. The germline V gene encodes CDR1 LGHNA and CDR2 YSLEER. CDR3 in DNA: TGCGCCAGCAGCCAAGACAGGAGAGCTAACTATGGCTACACCTTC. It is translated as CASSQDRRANYGYTF.

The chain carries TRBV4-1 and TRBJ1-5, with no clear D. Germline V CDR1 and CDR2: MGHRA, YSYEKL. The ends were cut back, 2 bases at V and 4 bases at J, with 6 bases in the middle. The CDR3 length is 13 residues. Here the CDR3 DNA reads TGCGCCAGCAGCCAACAAGGGAATCAGCCCCAGCATTTT. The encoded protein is CASSQQGNQPQHF.